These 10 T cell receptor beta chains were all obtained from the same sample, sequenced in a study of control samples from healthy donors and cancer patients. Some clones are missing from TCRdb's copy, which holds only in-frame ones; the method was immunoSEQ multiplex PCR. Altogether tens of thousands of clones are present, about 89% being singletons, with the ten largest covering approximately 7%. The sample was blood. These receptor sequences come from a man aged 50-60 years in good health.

For the CDR3, the DNA is TGTGCCAGCACGAAGGGCTCCTACGAGCAGTACTTC. Protein: CASTKGSYEQYF. The chain uses TRBV12-3 or TRBV12-4 and TRBJ2-7, with unresolved D. Trimming left V 7 bases short and J 0 bases short, with 7 bases between. CDR3 length: 12 amino acids.

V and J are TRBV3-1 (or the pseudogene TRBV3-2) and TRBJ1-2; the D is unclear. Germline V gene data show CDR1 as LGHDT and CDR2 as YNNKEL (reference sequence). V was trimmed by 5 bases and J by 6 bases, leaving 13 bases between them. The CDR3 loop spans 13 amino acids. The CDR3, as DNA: TGTGCCAGCAGCGAGAGTTCGAGAAATGGCTACACCTTC. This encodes CASSESSRNGYTF.

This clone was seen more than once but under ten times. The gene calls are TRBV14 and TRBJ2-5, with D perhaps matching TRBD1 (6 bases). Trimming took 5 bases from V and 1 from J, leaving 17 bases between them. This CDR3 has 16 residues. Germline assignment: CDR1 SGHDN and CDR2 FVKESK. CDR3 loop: CASSSSTGYPQETQYF. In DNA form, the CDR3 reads TGTGCCAGCAGCTCCTCGACAGGTTATCCCCAAGAGACCCAGTACTTC.

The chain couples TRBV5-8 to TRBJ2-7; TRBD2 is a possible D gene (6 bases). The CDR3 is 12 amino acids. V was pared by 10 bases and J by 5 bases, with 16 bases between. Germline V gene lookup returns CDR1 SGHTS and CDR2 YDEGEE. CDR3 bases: TGTGCCGGGCCCCTTTGGGGGGACGAGCAGTACTTC. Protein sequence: CAGPLWGDEQYF. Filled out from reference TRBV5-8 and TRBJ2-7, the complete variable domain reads EAGVTQSPTHLIKTRGQQATLRCSPISGHTSVYWYQQALGLGLQFLLWYDEGEERNRGNFPPRFSGRQFPNYSSELNVNALELEDSALYLCAGPLWGDEQYFGPGTRLTVT.

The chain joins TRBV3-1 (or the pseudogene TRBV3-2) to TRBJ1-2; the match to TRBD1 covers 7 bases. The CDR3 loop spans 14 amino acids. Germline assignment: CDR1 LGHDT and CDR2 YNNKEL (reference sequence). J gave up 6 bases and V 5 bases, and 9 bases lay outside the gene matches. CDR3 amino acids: CASSTNRGQDGYTF. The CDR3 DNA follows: TGTGCCAGCAGCACTAACAGGGGCCAGGATGGCTACACCTTC.

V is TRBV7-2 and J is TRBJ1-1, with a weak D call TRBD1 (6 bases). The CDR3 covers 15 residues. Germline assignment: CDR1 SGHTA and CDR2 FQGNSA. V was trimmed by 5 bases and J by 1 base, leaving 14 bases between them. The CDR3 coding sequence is TGTGCCAGCAGCGTACAGGGTCCTCCGAACACTGAAGCTTTCTTT. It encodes CASSVQGPPNTEAFF.

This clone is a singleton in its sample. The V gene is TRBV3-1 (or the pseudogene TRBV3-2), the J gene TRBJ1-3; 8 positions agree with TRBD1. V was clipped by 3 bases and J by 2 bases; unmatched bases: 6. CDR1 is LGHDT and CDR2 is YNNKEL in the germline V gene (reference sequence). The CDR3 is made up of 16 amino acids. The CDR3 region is CASSQPMTGAGNTIYF. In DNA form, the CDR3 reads TGTGCCAGCAGCCAGCCGATGACAGGGGCTGGAAACACCATATATTTT.

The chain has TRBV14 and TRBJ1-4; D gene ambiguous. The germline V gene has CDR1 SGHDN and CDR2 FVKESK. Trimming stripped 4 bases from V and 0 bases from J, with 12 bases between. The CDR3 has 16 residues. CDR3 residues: CASSPGWRATNEKLFF. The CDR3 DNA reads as TGTGCCAGCAGCCCTGGCTGGCGCGCAACTAATGAAAAACTGTTTTTT.

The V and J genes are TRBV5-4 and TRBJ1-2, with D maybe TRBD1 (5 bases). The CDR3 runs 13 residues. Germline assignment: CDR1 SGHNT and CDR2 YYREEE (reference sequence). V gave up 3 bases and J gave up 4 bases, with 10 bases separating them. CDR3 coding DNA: TGTGCCAGCAGCTCCACAGGAGTCTATGGCTACACCTTC. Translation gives CASSSTGVYGYTF.

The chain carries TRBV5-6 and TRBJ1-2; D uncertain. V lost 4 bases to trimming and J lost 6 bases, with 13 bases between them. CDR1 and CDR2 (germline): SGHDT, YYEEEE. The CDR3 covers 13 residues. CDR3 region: CASSPRTLDGYTF. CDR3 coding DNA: TGTGCCAGCAGCCCCCGGACCCTCGATGGCTACACCTTC.